This is a list of T cell receptor beta chains from one sample in a study of cytomegalovirus exposure and HLA in healthy donors. Data came from immunoSEQ multiplex PCR; TCRdb stores just in-frame clones and leaves some out. The sample lists 150,000 to 200,000 clones, approximately 84% occurring once. Sequenced material: PBMCs. The receptors shown here come from a girl less than two years old in good health and CMV-seronegative. CDR3s include the opening cysteine and the closing phenylalanine or tryptophan. The order of the fields is V gene, CDR3 length, J gene, CDR3 protein.

TRBV5-1	17	TRBJ2-7	CASSATQGAHLSYEQYF
TRBV14	13	TRBJ2-7	CASSQGPDYEQYF
TRBV18	15	TRBJ2-7	CASSPTSGTFYEQYF
TRBV5-1	14	TRBJ2-3	CASTAGGLTDTQYF
TRBV30	19	TRBJ1-6	CAWSVWRASISANNSPLHF
TRBV9	13	TRBJ1-2	CASSGTVPEGYTF
TRBV9	15	TRBJ2-7	CASSAGLGNTYEQYF
TRBV7-2	16	TRBJ2-1	CASSPTGRGSYNEQFF
TRBV10-3	15	TRBJ1-2	CAPHFRTKPHYGYTF
TRBV4-3	19	TRBJ2-4	CASSQEKSPSGLAKNIQYF
TRBV5-1	13	TRBJ1-6	CASSSQGNSPLHF
TRBV9	16	TRBJ2-1	CASSVFLAGGLREQFF
TRBV5-6	12	TRBJ1-2	CASSDRDYGYTF
TRBV18	19	TRBJ2-2	CASSPGSGRHRKATGELFF
TRBV10-1	16	TRBJ2-1	CASSDGGGAMYNEQFF
TRBV21-1	16	TRBJ2-3	CASSPGPGLAGFTQYF
TRBV27	16	TRBJ1-1	CASSSKYQGAGTEAFF
TRBV27	15	TRBJ2-7	CASSLGQSTSYEQYF
TRBV2	12	TRBJ2-3	CASSGRADTQYF
TRBV29-1	12	TRBJ2-5	CSVVTGQETQYF
TRBV7-9	13	TRBJ2-7	CASSLGFRGEQYF
TRBV5-1	14	TRBJ2-5	CASSSAGYQETQYF
TRBV10-2	16	TRBJ2-5	CATMRGLAGVQETQYF
TRBV18	15	TRBJ2-3	CASSSLGLLGDTQYF
TRBV13	16	TRBJ1-1	CASTTPIDRANTEAFF
TRBV18	14	TRBJ2-7	CASSLGQGGDEQYF
TRBV5-1	15	TRBJ2-7	CASSERDSYSYEQYF
TRBV23-1	22	TRBJ2-7	CASSQYEHMKDGTSGTTYEQYF
TRBV7-2	16	TRBJ1-5	CASSLVGSGANQPQHF
TRBV5-1	15	TRBJ1-2	CASSPGDRPNYGYTF
TRBV29-1	17	TRBJ2-3	CSVALPGGGARTDTQYF
TRBV11-2	14	TRBJ2-1	CASSFGTGGNEQFF
TRBV7-2	14	TRBJ2-5	CASSLETGEETQYF
TRBV5-1	11	TRBJ2-7	CASSLSNEQYF
TRBV19	15	TRBJ1-2	CASSMGAGEIYGYTF
TRBV30	13	TRBJ1-4	CAWTGATNEKLFF
TRBV5-1	14	TRBJ2-2	CASSLGQGTGELFF
TRBV7-9	15	TRBJ2-1	CASRKGRGLDNEQFF
TRBV6-5	14	TRBJ1-1	CASRLQGAHTEAFF
TRBV9	17	TRBJ2-2	CASSVGGLAGVNGELFF
TRBV7-7	13	TRBJ2-7	CASSLEAEYEQYF
TRBV18	14	TRBJ2-1	CASSRREVDNEQFF
TRBV7-8	15	TRBJ2-3	CASSYRGPSTDTQYF
TRBV11-1	14	TRBJ2-1	CASSLRGLYNEQFF
TRBV30	14	TRBJ1-5	CAWSDLQGLEPQHF
TRBV5-3	19	TRBJ1-2	CARSVPGQGHNPPNYGYTF
TRBV14	17	TRBJ2-5	CASSHIKRQGYQETQYF
TRBV7-2	15	TRBJ1-2	CASSLASQGTYGYTF
TRBV6-5	14	TRBJ1-1	CASRIMTGRSEAFF
TRBV30	15	TRBJ2-3	CAWGASGTLSDTQYF
TRBV7-9	12	TRBJ1-4	CASTPGGEKLFF
TRBV6-1	15	TRBJ2-7	CASQRDREGIYEQYF
TRBV27	13	TRBJ1-3	CASSTYSGNTIYF
TRBV4-1	14	TRBJ2-7	CASASGEMAYEQYF
TRBV4-1	17	TRBJ2-3	CASSQGGAGGGTDTQYF